This is a list of T cell receptor beta chains from one sample in a study of technical replicates of blood from a few donors. The assay was immunoSEQ multiplex PCR, and TCRdb's table has in-frame clones only and misses some. Of approximately 88,000 clones detected, 85% to 95% appear once; the ten largest clones hold around 0.25%. The specimen was T cells isolated from PBMCs. The receptors stem from a human donor in good health. Each CDR3 is given with its conserved first and last residue. Fields, in order: D gene, J gene, V gene, clone size, CDR3 protein, CDR3 DNA. A D gene is named only where the DNA matches it firmly. Size is stated for part of the rows, as once, few or many counts, or as a class when the clone is expanded.

D: .
J: TRBJ2-3
V: TRBV10-3
size: once
CDR3: CAISSLTSGEPDTQYF
DNA: TGTGCCATCAGTTCCCTTACTAGTGGGGAACCAGATACGCAGTATTTT

D: .
J: TRBJ2-1
V: TRBV19
size: .
CDR3: CASSIVGAHNEQFF
DNA: TGTGCCAGTAGTATAGTGGGAGCCCACAATGAGCAGTTCTTC

D: TRBD1
J: TRBJ2-4
V: TRBV2
size: .
CDR3: CASSERTGSNIQYF
DNA: TGTGCCAGCAGTGAACGGACAGGGAGTAACATTCAGTACTTC

D: TRBD2
J: TRBJ2-1
V: TRBV7-6
size: .
CDR3: CASSSSYPGGMFF
DNA: TGTGCCAGCAGCTCTAGCTACCCGGGGGGTATGTTCTTC

D: .
J: TRBJ2-1
V: TRBV7-6
size: .
CDR3: CASSSAALQTYNEQFF
DNA: TGTGCCAGCAGCTCCGCGGCACTTCAAACCTACAATGAGCAGTTCTTC

D: TRBD1
J: TRBJ2-7
V: TRBV19
size: .
CDR3: CASSSSGQTYEQYF
DNA: TGTGCCAGTAGTTCTTCGGGACAGACCTACGAGCAGTACTTC

D: .
J: TRBJ1-5
V: TRBV18
size: .
CDR3: CASSPSTASQPQHF
DNA: TGTGCCAGCTCACCATCCACCGCTAGTCAGCCCCAGCATTTT

D: TRBD2
J: TRBJ2-7
V: TRBV6-6
size: .
CDR3: CASSYSPGGYEQYF
DNA: TGTGCCAGCAGTTACTCGCCGGGGGGTTACGAGCAGTACTTC

D: TRBD2
J: TRBJ2-7
V: TRBV11-2
size: .
CDR3: CASSRGKIAGSYEQYF
DNA: TGTGCCAGCAGCAGGGGTAAGATAGCGGGGTCCTACGAGCAGTACTTC

D: .
J: TRBJ1-2
V: TRBV2
size: .
CDR3: CASMGSGHHYGYTF
DNA: TGTGCCAGCATGGGGTCGGGACACCACTATGGCTACACCTTC

D: .
J: TRBJ2-1
V: TRBV7-6
size: .
CDR3: CASSKRGRVERSYNEQFF
DNA: TGTGCCAGCAGCAAACGCGGGCGGGTAGAAAGATCCTACAATGAGCAGTTCTTC

D: TRBD1
J: TRBJ2-7
V: TRBV11-2
size: once
CDR3: CASSSNRGQGEQYF
DNA: TGTGCCAGCAGCTCCAACAGGGGGCAGGGGGAGCAGTACTTC

D: .
J: TRBJ2-7
V: TRBV6-1
size: .
CDR3: CASGSWESYEQYF
DNA: TGTGCCAGCGGGTCCTGGGAGAGCTACGAGCAGTACTTC

D: .
J: TRBJ2-5
V: TRBV5-1
size: .
CDR3: CASSSDSTQETQYF
DNA: TGCGCCAGCAGTTCCGACAGCACCCAAGAGACCCAGTACTTC

D: .
J: TRBJ1-1
V: TRBV20-1
size: .
CDR3: CSARGFTEAFF
DNA: TGCAGTGCTCGGGGTTTCACTGAAGCTTTCTTT

D: TRBD2
J: TRBJ2-7
V: TRBV4-2
size: once
CDR3: CASSQEAASGRAFFYEQYF
DNA: TGTGCCAGCAGCCAAGAGGCCGCTAGCGGGAGGGCTTTTTTCTACGAGCAGTACTTC

D: .
J: TRBJ1-4
V: TRBV7-9
size: once
CDR3: CASSLDLLGEKLFF
DNA: TGTGCCAGCAGCTTAGATCTACTTGGTGAAAAACTGTTTTTT

D: .
J: TRBJ1-5
V: TRBV2
size: .
CDR3: CASSAGESQHF
DNA: TGTGCCAGCAGTGCGGGGGAGTCCCAGCATTTT

D: .
J: TRBJ1-4
V: TRBV19
size: .
CDR3: CASSIMGREKLFF
DNA: TGTGCCAGTAGCATTATGGGCCGGGAAAAACTGTTTTTT

D: .
J: TRBJ1-1
V: TRBV5-1
size: once
CDR3: CASSLEGGTEAFF
DNA: TGCGCCAGCAGCTTGGAGGGCGGGACTGAAGCTTTCTTT

D: TRBD1
J: TRBJ1-1
V: TRBV6-1
size: .
CDR3: CASQRLTGPTEAFF
DNA: TGTGCCAGCCAGAGACTGACAGGGCCCACCGAAGCTTTCTTT

D: TRBD1
J: TRBJ1-2
V: TRBV30
size: once
CDR3: CAWGLSQGASYTF
DNA: TGTGCCTGGGGTTTATCACAGGGGGCTAGCTACACCTTC

D: TRBD2
J: TRBJ2-7
V: TRBV4-2
size: .
CDR3: CASSQDQAGGVFAYEQYF
DNA: TGTGCCAGCAGCCAAGATCAAGCGGGAGGCGTCTTTGCCTACGAGCAGTACTTC

D: .
J: TRBJ1-2
V: TRBV11-2
size: .
CDR3: CASSLDIGDGYTF
DNA: TGTGCCAGCAGCTTAGATATCGGGGATGGCTACACCTTC

D: .
J: TRBJ1-2
V: TRBV4-2
size: .
CDR3: CASSQDHGGYTF
DNA: TGTGCCAGCAGCCAAGATCACGGTGGCTACACCTTC

D: TRBD2
J: TRBJ2-2
V: TRBV28
size: .
CDR3: CALGSGRAAGELFF
DNA: TGTGCCCTGGGAAGCGGGAGGGCCGCCGGGGAGCTGTTTTTT

D: TRBD1
J: TRBJ2-7
V: TRBV18
size: .
CDR3: CASSPIVRDRGTYEQYF
DNA: TGTGCCAGCTCACCGATAGTTCGAGACAGGGGAACCTACGAGCAGTACTTC

D: TRBD2
J: TRBJ2-1
V: TRBV27
size: once
CDR3: CASSLPGLAEHNEQFF
DNA: TGTGCCAGCAGTTTACCGGGACTAGCGGAGCACAATGAGCAGTTCTTC

D: TRBD2
J: TRBJ2-7
V: TRBV28
size: .
CDR3: CASSPRGGRGYYEQYF
DNA: TGTGCCAGCAGCCCGAGGGGCGGGAGAGGTTACTACGAGCAGTACTTC

D: .
J: TRBJ2-3
V: TRBV14
size: .
CDR3: CASSQWDLGTDTQYF
DNA: TGTGCCAGCAGCCAATGGGACTTAGGCACAGATACGCAGTATTTT

D: .
J: TRBJ2-3
V: TRBV7-9
size: once
CDR3: CASSLSGQNTDTQYF
DNA: TGTGCCAGCAGCTTATCCGGACAGAACACAGATACGCAGTATTTT

D: TRBD1
J: TRBJ2-7
V: TRBV18
size: .
CDR3: CASGDRVMGSSYEQYF
DNA: TGTGCCTCAGGGGACAGGGTAATGGGGAGCTCCTACGAGCAGTACTTC

D: TRBD1
J: TRBJ2-3
V: TRBV19
size: .
CDR3: CASSITGGTDTQYF
DNA: TGTGCCAGTAGCATAACAGGGGGCACAGATACGCAGTATTTT

D: TRBD2
J: TRBJ2-1
V: TRBV19
size: .
CDR3: CASSPGTGGPFNEQFF
DNA: TGTGCCAGTAGCCCCGGGACGGGAGGGCCGTTCAATGAGCAGTTCTTC

D: TRBD2
J: TRBJ2-1
V: TRBV6-1
size: .
CDR3: CASTAGGSYNEQFF
DNA: TGTGCCAGCACAGCGGGGGGCTCCTACAATGAGCAGTTCTTC

D: TRBD2
J: TRBJ2-7
V: TRBV2
size: .
CDR3: CASSDPGIAGPYEQYF
DNA: TGTGCCAGCAGCGACCCGGGCATAGCGGGGCCCTACGAGCAGTACTTC

D: TRBD2
J: TRBJ2-1
V: TRBV27
size: .
CDR3: CASSYGGWDEQFF
DNA: TGTGCCAGCAGTTACGGGGGGTGGGATGAGCAGTTCTTC

D: .
J: TRBJ1-5
V: TRBV6-6
size: few
CDR3: CASNPQGLAQPQHF
DNA: TGTGCCAGCAACCCACAGGGTCTGGCTCAGCCCCAGCATTTT

D: .
J: TRBJ1-1
V: TRBV11-2
size: .
CDR3: CASSGGFWDSNTEAFF
DNA: TGTGCCAGCAGCGGCGGTTTTTGGGACTCGAACACTGAAGCTTTCTTT

D: TRBD1
J: TRBJ1-1
V: TRBV5-6
size: once
CDR3: CASSLVTGTGGTEAFF
DNA: TGTGCCAGCAGCTTGGTGACCGGGACAGGGGGCACTGAAGCTTTCTTT

D: TRBD1
J: TRBJ1-5
V: TRBV6-6
size: .
CDR3: CASSANRGEQPQHF
DNA: TGTGCCAGCAGCGCGAACAGGGGAGAACAGCCCCAGCATTTT

D: .
J: TRBJ1-1
V: TRBV5-1
size: .
CDR3: CASSIGTSNTEAFF
DNA: TGCGCCAGCAGCATAGGGACATCGAACACTGAAGCTTTCTTT

D: TRBD2
J: TRBJ2-5
V: TRBV4-1
size: .
CDR3: CASSQDASGGREETQYF
DNA: TGCGCCAGCAGCCAAGATGCTAGCGGGGGGCGCGAAGAGACCCAGTACTTC

D: .
J: TRBJ2-1
V: TRBV7-2
size: once
CDR3: CASSLVGSGGNEQFF
DNA: TGTGCCAGCAGCTTAGTCGGGAGTGGAGGCAATGAGCAGTTCTTC

D: TRBD1
J: TRBJ1-2
V: TRBV4-1
size: .
CDR3: CASSQPRDRVNYGYTF
DNA: TGCGCCAGCAGCCAACCCCGGGACAGGGTCAACTATGGCTACACCTTC

D: TRBD2
J: TRBJ2-5
V: TRBV11-2
size: .
CDR3: CASSEGLAGGYQETQYF
DNA: TGTGCCAGCAGCGAAGGACTAGCGGGAGGGTATCAAGAGACCCAGTACTTC

D: TRBD2
J: TRBJ2-7
V: TRBV6-5
size: .
CDR3: CASSLTSGGTYEQYF
DNA: TGTGCCAGCAGCTTGACTAGCGGGGGAACCTACGAGCAGTACTTC

D: .
J: TRBJ2-7
V: TRBV5-8
size: .
CDR3: CASSSVVQTAPYEQYF
DNA: TGTGCCAGCAGCTCTGTGGTACAGACAGCCCCCTACGAGCAGTACTTC

D: TRBD1
J: TRBJ2-1
V: TRBV15
size: .
CDR3: CATSRDTDRGYNEQFF
DNA: TGTGCCACCAGCAGGGATACGGACAGGGGCTACAATGAGCAGTTCTTC

D: TRBD1
J: TRBJ1-5
V: TRBV28
size: .
CDR3: CASSSDRNQPQHF
DNA: TGTGCCAGCAGCTCGGACAGGAATCAGCCCCAGCATTTT

D: TRBD1
J: TRBJ2-7
V: TRBV7-2
size: .
CDR3: CASRTTGTGQREQYF
DNA: TGTGCCAGCAGAACAACCGGGACAGGGCAACGCGAGCAGTACTTC

D: .
J: TRBJ2-5
V: TRBV5-1
size: .
CDR3: CASSFSETQYF
DNA: TGCGCCAGCAGCTTTTCGGAGACCCAGTACTTC

D: .
J: TRBJ1-3
V: TRBV5-1
size: .
CDR3: CASSLRTPGNTIYF
DNA: TGCGCCAGCAGCTTGCGGACACCTGGAAACACCATATATTTT

D: .
J: TRBJ2-5
V: TRBV7-8
size: once
CDR3: CASSPWSTGPGQRETQYF
DNA: TGTGCCAGCAGCCCTTGGAGTACAGGGCCAGGTCAAAGAGAGACCCAGTACTTC

D: .
J: TRBJ1-1
V: TRBV19
size: .
CDR3: CASSILLGGPDTEAFF
DNA: TGTGCCAGTAGTATTCTCTTGGGGGGTCCCGACACTGAAGCTTTCTTT

D: TRBD1
J: TRBJ2-7
V: TRBV4-1
size: .
CDR3: CASSRAGTGLDEQYF
DNA: TGCGCCAGCAGCCGTGCCGGGACAGGGCTTGACGAGCAGTACTTC

D: .
J: TRBJ2-7
V: TRBV4-1
size: .
CDR3: CASSQGRVTYEQYF
DNA: TGCGCCAGCAGCCAAGGCAGGGTTACCTACGAGCAGTACTTC

D: .
J: TRBJ2-7
V: TRBV28
size: .
CDR3: CASSLPLRGWYEQYF
DNA: TGTGCCAGCAGTTTACCACTACGGGGTTGGTACGAGCAGTACTTC

D: .
J: TRBJ2-5
V: TRBV30
size: .
CDR3: CAWSYGQETQYF
DNA: TGTGCCTGGAGTTATGGTCAGGAGACCCAGTACTTC